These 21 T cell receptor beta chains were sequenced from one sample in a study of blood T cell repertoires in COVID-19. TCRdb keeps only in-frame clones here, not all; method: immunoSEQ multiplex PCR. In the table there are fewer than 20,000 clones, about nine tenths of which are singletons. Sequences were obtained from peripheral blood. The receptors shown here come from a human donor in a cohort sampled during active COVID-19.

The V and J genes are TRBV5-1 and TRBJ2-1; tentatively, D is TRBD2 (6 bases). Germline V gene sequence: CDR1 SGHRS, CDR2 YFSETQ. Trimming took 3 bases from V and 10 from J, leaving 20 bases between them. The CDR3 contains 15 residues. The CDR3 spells CASSSRSGGSREQFF. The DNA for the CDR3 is TGCGCCAGCAGCTCTCGTAGCGGCGGGTCCCGCGAGCAGTTCTTC.

CDR3 nucleotides: TGTGCCAGCAGTTTACTCCGGACAGGGTGGGATGGCTACACCTTC. Protein product: CASSLLRTGWDGYTF. J is TRBJ1-2 and V is TRBV28, with TRBD1 matching over 8 bases. Germline values: CDR1 MDHEN, CDR2 SYDVKM. The CDR3 has 15 residues. With V trimmed by 2 bases and J by 6 bases, 8 bases remained unmatched.

The CDR3 region has the DNA TGTGCCAGCAGCCTTCAGGGGAGAACTGGAAACACCATATATTTT. It is translated as CASSLQGRTGNTIYF. The chain uses TRBV7-8 and TRBJ1-3, with D perhaps TRBD1 (6 bases). V shed 5 bases and J shed 2 bases, with 13 bases lying between them. The CDR3 has 15 amino acids. CDR1 is SGHVS and CDR2 is FQNEAQ in the germline V gene.

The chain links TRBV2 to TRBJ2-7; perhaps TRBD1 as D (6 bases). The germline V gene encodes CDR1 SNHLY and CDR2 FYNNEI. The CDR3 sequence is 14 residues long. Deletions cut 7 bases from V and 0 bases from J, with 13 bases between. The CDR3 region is CASTSDRLSYEQYF. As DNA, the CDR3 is TGTGCCAGCACCTCAGACAGGCTCTCCTACGAGCAGTACTTC.

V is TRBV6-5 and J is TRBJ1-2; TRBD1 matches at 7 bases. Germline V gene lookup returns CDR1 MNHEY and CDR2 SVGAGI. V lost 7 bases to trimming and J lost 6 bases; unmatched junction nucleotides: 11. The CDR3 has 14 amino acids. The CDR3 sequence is CASMRHRGGDGYTF. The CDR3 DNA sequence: TGTGCCAGCATGAGGCACAGGGGCGGGGATGGCTACACCTTC.

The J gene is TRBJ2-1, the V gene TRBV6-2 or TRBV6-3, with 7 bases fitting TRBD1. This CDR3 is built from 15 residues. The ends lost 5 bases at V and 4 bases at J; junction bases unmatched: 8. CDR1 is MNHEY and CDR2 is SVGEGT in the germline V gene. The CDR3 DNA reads TGTGCCAGCAGTCCGGGACAGTTGAAATACAATGAGCAGTTCTTC. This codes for CASSPGQLKYNEQFF.

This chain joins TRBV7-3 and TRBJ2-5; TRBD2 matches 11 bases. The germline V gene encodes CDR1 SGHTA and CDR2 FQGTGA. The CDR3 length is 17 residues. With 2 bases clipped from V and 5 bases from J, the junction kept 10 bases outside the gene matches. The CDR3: CASSLLPLAGEAETQYF. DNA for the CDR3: TGTGCCAGCAGCTTACTCCCACTAGCGGGAGAGGCGGAGACCCAGTACTTC.

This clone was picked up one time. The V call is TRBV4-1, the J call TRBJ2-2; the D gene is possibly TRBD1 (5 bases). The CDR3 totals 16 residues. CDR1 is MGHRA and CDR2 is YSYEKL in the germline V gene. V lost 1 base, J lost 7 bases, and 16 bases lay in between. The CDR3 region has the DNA TGCGCCAGCAGCCAAGGGATAGAGACAGCTAGCGGGGAGCTGTTTTTT. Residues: CASSQGIETASGELFF.

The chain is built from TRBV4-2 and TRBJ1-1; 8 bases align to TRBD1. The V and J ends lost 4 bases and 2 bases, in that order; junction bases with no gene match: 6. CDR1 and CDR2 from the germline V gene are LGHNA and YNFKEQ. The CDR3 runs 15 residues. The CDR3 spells CASSRLQGENTEAFF. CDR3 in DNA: TGTGCCAGCAGCCGATTACAGGGGGAAAACACTGAAGCTTTCTTT.

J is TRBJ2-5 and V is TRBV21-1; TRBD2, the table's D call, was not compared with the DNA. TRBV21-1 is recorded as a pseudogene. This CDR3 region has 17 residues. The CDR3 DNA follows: TGTGCCAACAAGGGAGGCCGCGAAATAGAGAAACAAGAGACCCAGTACTTC. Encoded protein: CANKGGREIEKQETQYF.

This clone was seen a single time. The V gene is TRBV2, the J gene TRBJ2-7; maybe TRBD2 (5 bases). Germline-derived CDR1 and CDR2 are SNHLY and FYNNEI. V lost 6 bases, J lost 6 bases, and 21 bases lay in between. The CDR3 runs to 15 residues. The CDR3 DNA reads TGTGCCAGCAGCGCCCAACTAGTAGTTGCCGTCGAGCAGTACTTC. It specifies CASSAQLVVAVEQYF.

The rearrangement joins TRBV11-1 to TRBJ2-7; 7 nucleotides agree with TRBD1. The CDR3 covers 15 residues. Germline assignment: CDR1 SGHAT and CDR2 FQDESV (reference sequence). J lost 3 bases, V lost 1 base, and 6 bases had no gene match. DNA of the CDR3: TGTGCCAGCAGCTTAGGACAGGGTGGACGCTACGAGCAGTACTTC. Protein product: CASSLGQGGRYEQYF.

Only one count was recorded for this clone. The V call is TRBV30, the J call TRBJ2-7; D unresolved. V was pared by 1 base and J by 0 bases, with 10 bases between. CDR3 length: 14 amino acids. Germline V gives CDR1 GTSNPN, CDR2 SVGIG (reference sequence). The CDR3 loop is CAWSATRSSYEQYF. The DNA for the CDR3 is TGTGCCTGGAGTGCAACAAGGAGCTCCTACGAGCAGTACTTC.

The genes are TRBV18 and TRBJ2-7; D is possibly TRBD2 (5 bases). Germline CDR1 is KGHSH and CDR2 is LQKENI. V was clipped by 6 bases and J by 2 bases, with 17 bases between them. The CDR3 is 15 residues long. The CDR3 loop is CASSSPSGTAYEQYF. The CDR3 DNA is TGTGCCAGCTCCTCACCAAGCGGAACAGCCTACGAGCAGTACTTC.

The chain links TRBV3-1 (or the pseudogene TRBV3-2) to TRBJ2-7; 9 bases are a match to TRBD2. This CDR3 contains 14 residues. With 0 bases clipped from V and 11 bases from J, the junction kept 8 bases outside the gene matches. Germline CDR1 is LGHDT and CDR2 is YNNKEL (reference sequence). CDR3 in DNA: TGTGCCAGCAGCCAAGATCCTCGAGGGACTAGCAAGTACTTC. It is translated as CASSQDPRGTSKYF.

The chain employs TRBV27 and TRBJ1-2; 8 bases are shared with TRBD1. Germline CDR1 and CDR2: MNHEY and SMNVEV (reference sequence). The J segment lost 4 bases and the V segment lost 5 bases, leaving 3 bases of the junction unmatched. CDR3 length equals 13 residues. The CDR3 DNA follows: TGTGCCAGCAGTGACAGGGGATTCTATGGCTACACCTTC. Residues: CASSDRGFYGYTF.

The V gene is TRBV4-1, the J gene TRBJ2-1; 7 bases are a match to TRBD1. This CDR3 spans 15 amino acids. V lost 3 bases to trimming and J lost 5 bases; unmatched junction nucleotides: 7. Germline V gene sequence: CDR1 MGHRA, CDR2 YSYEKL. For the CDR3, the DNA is TGCGCCAGCAGCCAGGTAGACAGGGTTAACAATGAGCAGTTCTTC. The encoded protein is CASSQVDRVNNEQFF.

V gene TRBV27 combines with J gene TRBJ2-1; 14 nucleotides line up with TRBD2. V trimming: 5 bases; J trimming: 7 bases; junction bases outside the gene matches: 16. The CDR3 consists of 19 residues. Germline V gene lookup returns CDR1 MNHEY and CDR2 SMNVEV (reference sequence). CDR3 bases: TGTGCCAGCAGTCTACCGGGACTAGCGGGAGTGGATGCGCGGAATGAGCAGTTCTTC. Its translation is CASSLPGLAGVDARNEQFF.

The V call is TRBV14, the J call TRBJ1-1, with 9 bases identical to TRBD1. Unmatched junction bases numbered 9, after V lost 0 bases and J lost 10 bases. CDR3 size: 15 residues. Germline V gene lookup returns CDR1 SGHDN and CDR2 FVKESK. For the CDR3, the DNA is TGTGCCAGCAGCCAAGATGCACAGGGGGCGGTCAGAGCTTTCTTT. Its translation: CASSQDAQGAVRAFF.

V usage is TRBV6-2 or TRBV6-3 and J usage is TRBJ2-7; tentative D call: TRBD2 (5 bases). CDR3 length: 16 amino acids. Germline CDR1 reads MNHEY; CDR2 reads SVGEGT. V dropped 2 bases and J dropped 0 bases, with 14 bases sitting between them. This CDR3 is CASSYLRTSLSYEQYF. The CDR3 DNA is TGTGCCAGCAGTTACCTACGGACTTCTCTCTCCTACGAGCAGTACTTC.

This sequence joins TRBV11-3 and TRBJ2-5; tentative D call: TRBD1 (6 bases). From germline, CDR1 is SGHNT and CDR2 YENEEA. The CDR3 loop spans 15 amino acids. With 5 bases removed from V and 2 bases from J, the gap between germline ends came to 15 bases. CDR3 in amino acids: CASSPNREPQETQYF. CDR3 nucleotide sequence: TGTGCCAGCAGCCCTAACAGGGAGCCTCAAGAGACCCAGTACTTC.